This passage covers 10 T cell receptor beta chains from one sample sequenced in a study of blood T cell repertoires in COVID-19. Profiling relied on immunoSEQ multiplex PCR, and the TCRdb table lists in-frame clones only, not all of them. This sample carries 250,000 to 300,000 clones, roughly 91% of them seen once, and the ten largest clones take about 2.5%. The sequenced sample was PBMCs or T cells enriched from blood (not recorded which). The receptor source for this set is a woman between 35 and 50 years old with acute COVID-19.

The V and J genes are TRBV11-2 and TRBJ1-2, with 8 bases lining up with TRBD1. Trimming took 5 bases from V and 3 from J; bases not matched to a gene: 8. CDR1 SGHAT and CDR2 FQNNGV come from the germline V gene. The CDR3 extends over 15 amino acids. As DNA, the CDR3 is TGTGCCAGCAGCCTGCGCCCGACAGGGGACTATGGCTACACCTTC. Translated, it gives CASSLRPTGDYGYTF.

V is TRBV5-1 and J is TRBJ2-7; tentative D call: TRBD2 (5 bases). The CDR3 has 15 residues. V lost 2 bases and J lost 5, with 17 bases in between. CDR1 and CDR2 from the germline V gene are SGHRS and YFSETQ. The CDR3 spells CASSFGDRSIHEQYF. CDR3 bases: TGCGCCAGCAGCTTCGGGGATCGATCGATCCACGAGCAGTACTTC.

The V and J genes are TRBV24-1 and TRBJ2-1, with 12 bases identical to TRBD2. CDR3 length equals 16 residues. The germline gives CDR1 KGHDR, CDR2 SFDVKD. V shed 4 bases, J shed 8 bases, and the junction held 8 bases outside the gene matches. The CDR3 DNA reads as TGTGCCACCAGTGAACTCCTGACTAGCGGGAGTCATGAGCAGTTCTTC. It yields the protein CATSELLTSGSHEQFF.

The chain carries TRBV6-5 and TRBJ1-4, with D perhaps matching TRBD1 (6 bases). The germline gives CDR1 MNHEY, CDR2 SVGAGI. Trimming stripped 0 bases from V and 5 bases from J, with 10 bases between. The CDR3 runs to 15 residues. The CDR3 protein is CASSYSNRDNEKLFF. The DNA for the CDR3 is TGTGCCAGCAGTTACTCGAACAGGGACAATGAAAAACTGTTTTTT.

This clone was counted between two and nine times. This sample also contains other DNA sequences that code for the same CDR3. The rearrangement joins TRBV4-2 to TRBJ2-5; 13 nucleotides match TRBD2. The V segment lost 0 bases and the J segment 5 bases; nucleotides outside the gene matches: 3. Germline V gives CDR1 LGHNA, CDR2 YNFKEQ. This CDR3 comprises 16 residues. The CDR3 is CASSQDRTSGSETQYF. The CDR3 region has the DNA TGTGCCAGCAGCCAAGATCGGACTAGCGGGAGTGAGACCCAGTACTTC.

This chain links TRBV7-9 with TRBJ2-3, with TRBD2 matching 7 bases. Germline loops: CDR1 SEHNR, CDR2 FQNEAQ (reference sequence). Trimming cost V 1 base and J 9 bases; bases outside gene matches: 7. The CDR3 runs 14 residues. The CDR3 sequence is CASSLVGGRATQYF. Here the CDR3 DNA reads TGTGCCAGCAGCTTAGTTGGTGGGAGGGCAACGCAGTATTTT. Filled out from reference TRBV7-9 and TRBJ2-3, the complete variable domain reads DTGVSQNPRHKITKRGQNVTFRCDPISEHNRLYWYRQTLGQGPEFLTYFQNEAQLEKSRLLSDRFSAERPKGSFSTLEIQRTEQGDSAMYLCASSLVGGRATQYFGPGTRLTVL.

The rearrangement links TRBV5-1 to TRBJ2-7; TRBD2 matches 7 bases. V was pared by 2 bases and J by 4 bases, with 3 bases of the junction left unmatched. The V gene's germline CDR1 is SGHRS and CDR2 YFSETQ. The CDR3 has 13 amino acids. This CDR3 is CASSFREGYEQYF. In DNA, the CDR3 is TGCGCCAGCAGCTTCAGGGAGGGGTACGAGCAGTACTTC.

The genes are TRBV19 and TRBJ2-7, with 8 bases matching TRBD1. With V trimmed by 0 bases and J by 4 bases, 5 bases remained unmatched. The CDR3 is made up of 15 amino acids. CDR1 LNHDA and CDR2 SQIVND come from the germline V gene (reference sequence). CDR3 sequence reads: CASSIEGQVPYEQYF. The CDR3 nucleotides read TGTGCCAGTAGTATAGAGGGACAGGTCCCATACGAGCAGTACTTC.

V is TRBV9 and J is TRBJ2-2, with 13 bases fitting TRBD2. In germline, CDR1 is SGDLS, CDR2 YYNGEE. The CDR3 runs to 18 residues. The V and J ends lost 4 bases and 6 bases, in that order; junction bases with no gene match: 12. In DNA form, the CDR3 reads TGTGCCAGCAGCCACCCGCCGGGACTAGCGGGAACACCCGGGGAGCTGTTTTTT. The encoded protein is CASSHPPGLAGTPGELFF. The variable domain in full, completed from reference TRBV9 and TRBJ2-2, reads DSGVTQTPKHLITATGQRVTLRCSPRSGDLSVYWYQQSLDQGLQFLIQYYNGEERAKGNILERFSAQQFPDLHSELNLSSLELGDSALYFCASSHPPGLAGTPGELFFGEGSRLTVL.

V is TRBV11-2 and J is TRBJ2-5, with 13 bases lining up with TRBD2. Germline V gene lookup returns CDR1 SGHAT and CDR2 FQNNGV. The CDR3 consists of 18 residues. J was trimmed by 4 bases and V by 0 bases; bases with no gene match: 8. CDR3 protein: CASSLDQLAGGLGETQYF. CDR3 DNA sequence: TGTGCCAGCAGCTTAGATCAACTAGCGGGGGGGCTAGGAGAGACCCAGTACTTC. The entire variable domain, with the rest obtained from reference TRBV11-2 and TRBJ2-5, is as follows: EAGVAQSPRYKIIEKRQSVAFWCNPISGHATLYWYQQILGQGPKLLIQFQNNGVVDDSQLPKDRFSAERLKGVDSTLKIQPAKLEDSAVYLCASSLDQLAGGLGETQYFGPGTRLLVL.